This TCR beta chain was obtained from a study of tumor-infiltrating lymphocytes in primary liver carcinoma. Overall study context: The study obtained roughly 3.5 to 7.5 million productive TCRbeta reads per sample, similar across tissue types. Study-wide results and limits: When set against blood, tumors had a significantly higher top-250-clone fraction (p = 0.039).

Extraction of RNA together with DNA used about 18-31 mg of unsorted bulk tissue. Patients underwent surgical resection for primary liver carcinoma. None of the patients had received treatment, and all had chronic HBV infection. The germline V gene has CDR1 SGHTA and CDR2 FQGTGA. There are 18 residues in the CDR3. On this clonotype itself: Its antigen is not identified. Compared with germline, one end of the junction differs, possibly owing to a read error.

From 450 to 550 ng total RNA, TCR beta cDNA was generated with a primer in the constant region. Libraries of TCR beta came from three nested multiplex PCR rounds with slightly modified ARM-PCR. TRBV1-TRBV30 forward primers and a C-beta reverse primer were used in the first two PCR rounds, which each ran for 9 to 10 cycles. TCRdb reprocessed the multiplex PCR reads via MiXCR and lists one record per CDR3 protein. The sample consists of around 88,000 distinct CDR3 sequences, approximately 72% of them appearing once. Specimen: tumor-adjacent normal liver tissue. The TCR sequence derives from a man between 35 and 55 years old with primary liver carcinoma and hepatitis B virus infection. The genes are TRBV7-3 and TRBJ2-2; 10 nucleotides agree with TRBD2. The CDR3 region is CANSLTSSGSGHTGELFF. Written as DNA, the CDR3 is TGTGCCAACAGCTTAACGTCTAGCGGGAGCGGGCACACCGGGGAGCTGTTTTTT.